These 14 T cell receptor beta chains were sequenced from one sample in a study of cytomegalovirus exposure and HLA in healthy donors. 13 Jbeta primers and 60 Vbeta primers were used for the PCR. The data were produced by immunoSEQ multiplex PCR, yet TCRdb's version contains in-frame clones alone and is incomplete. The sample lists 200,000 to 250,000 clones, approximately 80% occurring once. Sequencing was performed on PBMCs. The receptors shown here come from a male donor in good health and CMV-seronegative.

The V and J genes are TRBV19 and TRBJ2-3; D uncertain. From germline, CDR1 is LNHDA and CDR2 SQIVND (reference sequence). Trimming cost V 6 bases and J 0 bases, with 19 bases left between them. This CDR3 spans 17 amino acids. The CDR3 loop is CASRSPSLWPSTDTQYF. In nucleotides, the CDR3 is TGTGCCAGTAGGTCCCCCAGTTTGTGGCCAAGCACAGATACGCAGTATTTT. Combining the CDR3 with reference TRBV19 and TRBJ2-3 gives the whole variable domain DGGITQSPKYLFRKEGQNVTLSCEQNLNHDAMYWYRQDPGQGLRLIYYSQIVNDFQKGDIAEGYSVSREKKESFPLTVTSAQKNPTAFYLCASRSPSLWPSTDTQYFGPGTRLTVL.

CDR3 DNA sequence: TGTGCCAGCAGGGTCGGGAAGACCGGGGAGCTGTTTTTT. It translates to CASRVGKTGELFF. This chain connects TRBV6-1 to TRBJ2-2; a possible D gene is TRBD2 (5 bases). V was cut by 6 bases and J by 5 bases, with 10 bases left in between. The CDR3 is made up of 13 amino acids. The germline gives CDR1 MNHNS, CDR2 SASEGT.

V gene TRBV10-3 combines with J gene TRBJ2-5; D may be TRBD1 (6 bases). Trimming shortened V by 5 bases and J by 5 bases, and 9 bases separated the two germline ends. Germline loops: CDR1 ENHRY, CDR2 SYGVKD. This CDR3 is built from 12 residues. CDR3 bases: TGTGCCATCAGTCCAGGGGTGGAGACCCAGTACTTC. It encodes CAISPGVETQYF.

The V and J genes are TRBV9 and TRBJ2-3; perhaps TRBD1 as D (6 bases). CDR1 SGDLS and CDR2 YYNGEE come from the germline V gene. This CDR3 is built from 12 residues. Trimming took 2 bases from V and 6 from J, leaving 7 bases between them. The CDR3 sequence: CASSVQGDTQYF. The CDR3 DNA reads TGTGCCAGCAGCGTTCAGGGGGATACGCAGTATTTT.

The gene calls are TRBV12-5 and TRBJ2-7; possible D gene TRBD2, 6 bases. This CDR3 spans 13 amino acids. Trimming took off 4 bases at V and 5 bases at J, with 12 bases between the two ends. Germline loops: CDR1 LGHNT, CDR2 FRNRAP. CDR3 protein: CASGSGGSDEQYF. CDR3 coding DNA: TGTGCTAGTGGTTCTGGGGGGTCCGACGAGCAGTACTTC.

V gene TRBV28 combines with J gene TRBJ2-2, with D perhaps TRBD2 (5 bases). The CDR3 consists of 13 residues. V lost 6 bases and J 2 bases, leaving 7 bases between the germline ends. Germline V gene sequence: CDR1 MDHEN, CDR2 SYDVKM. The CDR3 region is CASREGNTGELFF. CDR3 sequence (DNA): TGTGCCAGCAGAGAGGGTAACACCGGGGAGCTGTTTTTT. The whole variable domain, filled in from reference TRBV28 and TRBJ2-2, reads DVKVTQSSRYLVKRTGEKVFLECVQDMDHENMFWYRQDPGLGLRLIYFSYDVKMKEKGDIPEGYSVSREKKERFSLILESASTNQTSMYLCASREGNTGELFFGEGSRLTVL.

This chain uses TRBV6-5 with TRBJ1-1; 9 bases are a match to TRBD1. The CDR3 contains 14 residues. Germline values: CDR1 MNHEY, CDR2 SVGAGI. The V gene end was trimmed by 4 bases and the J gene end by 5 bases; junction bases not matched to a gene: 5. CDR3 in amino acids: CASSSGTGITEAFF. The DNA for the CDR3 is TGTGCCAGCAGTTCCGGGACAGGGATAACTGAAGCTTTCTTT.

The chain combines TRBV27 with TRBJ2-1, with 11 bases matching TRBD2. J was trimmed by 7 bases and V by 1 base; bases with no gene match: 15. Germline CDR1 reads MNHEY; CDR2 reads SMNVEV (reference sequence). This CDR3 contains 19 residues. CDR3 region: CASSLLPSGRLVVLNEQFF. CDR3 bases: TGTGCCAGCAGTTTATTGCCTAGCGGGAGGCTCGTAGTCTTGAATGAGCAGTTCTTC.

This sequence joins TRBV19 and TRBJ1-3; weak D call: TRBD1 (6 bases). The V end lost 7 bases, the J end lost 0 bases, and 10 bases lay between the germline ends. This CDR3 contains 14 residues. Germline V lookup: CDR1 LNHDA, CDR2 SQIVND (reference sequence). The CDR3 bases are TGTGCCAGTAAGGGGACATACTCTGGAAACACCATATATTTT. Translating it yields CASKGTYSGNTIYF.

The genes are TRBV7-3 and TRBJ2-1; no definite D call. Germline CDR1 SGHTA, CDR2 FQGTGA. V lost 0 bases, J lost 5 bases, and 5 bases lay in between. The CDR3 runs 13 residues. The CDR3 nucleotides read TGTGCCAGCAGCTTAACCCGAGACAATGAGCAGTTCTTC. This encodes CASSLTRDNEQFF.

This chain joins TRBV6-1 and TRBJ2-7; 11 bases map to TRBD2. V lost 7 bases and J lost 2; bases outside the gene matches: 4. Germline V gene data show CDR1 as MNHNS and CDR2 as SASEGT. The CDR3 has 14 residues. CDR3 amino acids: CASNVAGGPYEQYF. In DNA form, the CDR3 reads TGTGCCAGCAACGTAGCGGGAGGGCCCTACGAGCAGTACTTC.

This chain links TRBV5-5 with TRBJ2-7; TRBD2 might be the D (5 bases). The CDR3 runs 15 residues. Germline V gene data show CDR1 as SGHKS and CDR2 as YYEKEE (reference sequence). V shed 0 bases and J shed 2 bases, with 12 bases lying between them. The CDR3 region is CASSLATGNPYEQYF. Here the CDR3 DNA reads TGTGCCAGCAGCTTGGCGACGGGAAACCCCTACGAGCAGTACTTC.

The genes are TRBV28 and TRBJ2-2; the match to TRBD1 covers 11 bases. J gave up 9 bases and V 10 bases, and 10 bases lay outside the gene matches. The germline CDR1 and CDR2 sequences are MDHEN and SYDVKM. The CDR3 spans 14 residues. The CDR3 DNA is TGTGCCACCCGAGTTGGGACAGGGGGGAGGGAGCTGTTTTTT. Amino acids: CATRVGTGGRELFF.

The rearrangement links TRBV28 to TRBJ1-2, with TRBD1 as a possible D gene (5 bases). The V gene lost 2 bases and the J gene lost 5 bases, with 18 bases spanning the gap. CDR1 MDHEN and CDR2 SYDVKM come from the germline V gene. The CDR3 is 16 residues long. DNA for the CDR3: TGTGCCAGCAGTTTAGGGGCCAGGGATCGGCATTATGGCTACACCTTC. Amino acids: CASSLGARDRHYGYTF.